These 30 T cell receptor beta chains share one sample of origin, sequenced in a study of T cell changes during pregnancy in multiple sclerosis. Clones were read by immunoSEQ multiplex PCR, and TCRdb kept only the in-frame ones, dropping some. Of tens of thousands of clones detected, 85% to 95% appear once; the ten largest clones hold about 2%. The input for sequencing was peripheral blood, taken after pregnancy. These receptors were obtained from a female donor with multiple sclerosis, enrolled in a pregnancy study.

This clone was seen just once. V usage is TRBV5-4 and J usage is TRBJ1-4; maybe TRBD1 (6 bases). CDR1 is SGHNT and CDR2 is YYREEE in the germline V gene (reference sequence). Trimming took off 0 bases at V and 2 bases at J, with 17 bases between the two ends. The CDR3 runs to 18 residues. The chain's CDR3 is CASSLDVSGGVTNEKLFF. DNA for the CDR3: TGTGCCAGCAGCTTGGATGTGAGTGGGGGCGTCACTAATGAAAAACTGTTTTTT.

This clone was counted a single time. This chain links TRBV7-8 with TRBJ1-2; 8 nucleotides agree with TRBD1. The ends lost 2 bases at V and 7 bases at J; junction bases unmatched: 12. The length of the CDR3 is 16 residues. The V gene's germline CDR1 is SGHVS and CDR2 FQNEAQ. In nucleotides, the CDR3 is TGTGCCAGCAGCTTATCCAGGGGGCGAAGGTTTCTTGGCTACACCTTC. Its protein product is CASSLSRGRRFLGYTF.

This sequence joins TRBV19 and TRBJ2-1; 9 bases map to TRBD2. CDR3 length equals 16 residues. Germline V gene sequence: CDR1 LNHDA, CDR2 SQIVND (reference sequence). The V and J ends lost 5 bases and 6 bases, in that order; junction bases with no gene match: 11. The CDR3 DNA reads TGTGCCAGTAGTGCCCTAAGCGGGAGGTTGATCAATGAGCAGTTCTTC. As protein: CASSALSGRLINEQFF.

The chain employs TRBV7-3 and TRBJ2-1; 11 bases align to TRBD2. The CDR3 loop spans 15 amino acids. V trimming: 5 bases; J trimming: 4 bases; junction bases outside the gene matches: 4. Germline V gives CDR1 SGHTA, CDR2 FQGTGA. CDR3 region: CASSATSGGYNEQFF. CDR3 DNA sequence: TGTGCCAGCAGCGCAACTAGCGGGGGTTACAATGAGCAGTTCTTC.

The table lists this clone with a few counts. The CDR3 is CASRKGQPNTEAFF. The CDR3 DNA reads TGTGCCAGCAGGAAGGGACAGCCGAACACTGAAGCTTTCTTT. J is TRBJ1-1 and V is TRBV2; 7 bases fit TRBD1. Trimming at V came to 6 bases and at J to 1 base, leaving 5 bases not matched to a gene. The CDR3 has 14 residues. Germline-derived CDR1 and CDR2 are SNHLY and FYNNEI.

The CDR3 is CASSPTPMPIGYGYTF. The CDR3, as DNA: TGTGCCAGCTCACCAACCCCGATGCCGATCGGGTATGGCTACACCTTC. This sequence joins TRBV18 and TRBJ1-2; D gene unclear. The ends were cut back, 2 bases at V and 5 bases at J, with 18 bases in the middle. The length of the CDR3 is 16 residues. Germline CDR1 reads KGHSH; CDR2 reads LQKENI.

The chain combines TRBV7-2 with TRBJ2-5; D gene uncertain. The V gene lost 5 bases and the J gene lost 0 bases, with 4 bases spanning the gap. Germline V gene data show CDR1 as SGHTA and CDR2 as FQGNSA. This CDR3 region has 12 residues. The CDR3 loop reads CASSPNQETQYF. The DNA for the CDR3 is TGTGCCAGCAGCCCCAACCAAGAGACCCAGTACTTC.

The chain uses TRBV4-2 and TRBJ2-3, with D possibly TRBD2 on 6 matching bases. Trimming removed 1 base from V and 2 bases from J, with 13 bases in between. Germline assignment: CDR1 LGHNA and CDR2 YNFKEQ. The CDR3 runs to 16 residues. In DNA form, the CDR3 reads TGTGCCAGCAGCCAAGTTGTGCGGGACCTCACAGATACGCAGTATTTT. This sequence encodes CASSQVVRDLTDTQYF.

In nucleotides, the CDR3 is TGTGCCAGTAGTAGAGCAGGGGCAGGTCCGGGCTACACCTTC. It encodes CASSRAGAGPGYTF. This rearrangement joins TRBV19 to TRBJ1-2, with D perhaps TRBD1 (6 bases). Germline V gives CDR1 LNHDA, CDR2 SQIVND (reference sequence). This CDR3 is 14 amino acids long. Trimming removed 4 bases from V and 8 bases from J, with 17 bases in between.

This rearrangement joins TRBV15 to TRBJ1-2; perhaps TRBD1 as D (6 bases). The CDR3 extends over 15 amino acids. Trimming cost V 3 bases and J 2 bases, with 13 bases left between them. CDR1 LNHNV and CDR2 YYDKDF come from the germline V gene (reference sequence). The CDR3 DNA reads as TGTGCCACCAGCAGGGGGGGGGCCAAAAACTATGGCTACACCTTC. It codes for CATSRGGAKNYGYTF.

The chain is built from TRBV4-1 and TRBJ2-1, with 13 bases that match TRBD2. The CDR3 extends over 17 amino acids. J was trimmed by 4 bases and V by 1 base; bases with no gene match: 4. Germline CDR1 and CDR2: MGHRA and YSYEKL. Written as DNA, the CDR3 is TGCGCCAGCAGCCAAGGGGTACTAGCGGGGGGGTACAATGAGCAGTTCTTC. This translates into CASSQGVLAGGYNEQFF.

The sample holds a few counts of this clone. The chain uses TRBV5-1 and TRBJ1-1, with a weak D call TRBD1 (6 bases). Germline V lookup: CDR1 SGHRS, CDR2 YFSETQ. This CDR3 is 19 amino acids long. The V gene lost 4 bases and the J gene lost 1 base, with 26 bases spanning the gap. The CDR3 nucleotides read TGCGCCAGCAGCCTTCACCCGGACAGTCTACCGCGACAGAACACTGAAGCTTTCTTT. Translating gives CASSLHPDSLPRQNTEAFF.

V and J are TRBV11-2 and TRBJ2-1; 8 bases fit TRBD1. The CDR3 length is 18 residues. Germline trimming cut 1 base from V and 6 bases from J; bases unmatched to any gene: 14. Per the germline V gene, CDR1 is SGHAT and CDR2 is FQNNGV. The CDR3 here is CASSLGPRRTGYLNEQFF. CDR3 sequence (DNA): TGTGCCAGCAGCTTAGGGCCTCGTCGGACAGGGTACCTCAATGAGCAGTTCTTC.

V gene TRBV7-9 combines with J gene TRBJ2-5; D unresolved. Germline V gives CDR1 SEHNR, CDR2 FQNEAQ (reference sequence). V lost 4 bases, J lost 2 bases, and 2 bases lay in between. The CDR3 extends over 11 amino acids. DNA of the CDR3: TGTGCCAGCAGCTCTCAAGAGACCCAGTACTTC. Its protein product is CASSSQETQYF.

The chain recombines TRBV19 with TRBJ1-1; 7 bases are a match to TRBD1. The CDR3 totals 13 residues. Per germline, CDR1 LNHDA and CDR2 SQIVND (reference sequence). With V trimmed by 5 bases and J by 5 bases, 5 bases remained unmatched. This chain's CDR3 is CASSSTGETEAFF. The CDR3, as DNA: TGTGCCAGTAGTTCCACAGGGGAGACTGAAGCTTTCTTT.

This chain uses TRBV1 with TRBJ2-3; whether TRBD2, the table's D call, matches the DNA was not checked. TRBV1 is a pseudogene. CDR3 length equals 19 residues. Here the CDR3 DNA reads TGCACCAGCAGCCAAGATCTCCCACTCCCTAGCGGCTACACAGATACGCAGTATTTT. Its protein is CTSSQDLPLPSGYTDTQYF.

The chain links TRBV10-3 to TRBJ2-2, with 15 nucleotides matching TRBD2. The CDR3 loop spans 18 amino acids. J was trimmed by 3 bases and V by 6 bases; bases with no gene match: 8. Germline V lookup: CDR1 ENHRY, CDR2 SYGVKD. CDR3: CAISPGLAGGTDTGELFF. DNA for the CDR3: TGTGCCATCAGCCCCGGACTAGCGGGGGGGACGGACACCGGGGAGCTGTTTTTT.

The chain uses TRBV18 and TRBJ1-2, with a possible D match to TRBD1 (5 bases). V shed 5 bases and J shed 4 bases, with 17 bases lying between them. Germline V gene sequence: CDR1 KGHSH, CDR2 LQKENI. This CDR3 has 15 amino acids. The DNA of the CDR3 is TGTGCCAGCTCATCAACGGGGGTGAACGGCTATGGCTACACCTTC. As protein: CASSSTGVNGYGYTF.

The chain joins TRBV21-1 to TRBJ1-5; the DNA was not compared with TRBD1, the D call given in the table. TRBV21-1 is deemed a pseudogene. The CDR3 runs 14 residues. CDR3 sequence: CAGGRGPSNQPQHF. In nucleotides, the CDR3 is TGTGCCGGGGGCAGGGGCCCTAGCAATCAGCCCCAGCATTTT.

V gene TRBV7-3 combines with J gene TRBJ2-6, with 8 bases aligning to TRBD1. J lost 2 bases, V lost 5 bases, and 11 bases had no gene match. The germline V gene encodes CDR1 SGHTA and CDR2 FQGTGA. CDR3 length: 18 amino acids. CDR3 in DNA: TGTGCCAGCAGCACCCGGACAGGGAGCGTCGCTGGGGCCAACGTCCTGACTTTC. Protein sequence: CASSTRTGSVAGANVLTF.

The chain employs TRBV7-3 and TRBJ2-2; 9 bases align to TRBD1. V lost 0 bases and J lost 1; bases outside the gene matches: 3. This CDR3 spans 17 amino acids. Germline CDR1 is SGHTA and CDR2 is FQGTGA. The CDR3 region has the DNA TGTGCCAGCAGCTTAACGGGGGGACAGGGGAACACCGGGGAGCTGTTTTTT. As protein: CASSLTGGQGNTGELFF.

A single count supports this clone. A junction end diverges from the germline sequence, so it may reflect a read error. CDR3 sequence: CASRPWGDYDYTF. The CDR3 bases are TGTGCCAGCAGGCCGTGGGGGGACTATGACTACACCTTC. The rearrangement links TRBV5-4 to TRBJ1-2, with a possible D match to TRBD1 (5 bases). Germline V gene data show CDR1 as SGHNT and CDR2 as YYREEE (reference sequence). The CDR3 consists of 13 residues.

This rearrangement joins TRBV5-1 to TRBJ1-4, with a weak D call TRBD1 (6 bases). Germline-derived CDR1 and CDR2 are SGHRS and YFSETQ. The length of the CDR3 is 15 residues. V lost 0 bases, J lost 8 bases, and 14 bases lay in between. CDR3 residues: CASSLALDRSEKLFF. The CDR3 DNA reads TGCGCCAGCAGCTTGGCCCTTGACAGGTCAGAAAAACTGTTTTTT.

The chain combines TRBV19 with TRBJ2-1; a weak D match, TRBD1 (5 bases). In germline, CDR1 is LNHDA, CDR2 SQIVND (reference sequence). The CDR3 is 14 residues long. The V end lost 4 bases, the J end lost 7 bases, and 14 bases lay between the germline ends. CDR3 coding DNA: TGTGCCAGTAGTACATGGGGCCAATGGAATGAGCAGTTCTTC. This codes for CASSTWGQWNEQFF. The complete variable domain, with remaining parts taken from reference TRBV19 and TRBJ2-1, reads DGGITQSPKYLFRKEGQNVTLSCEQNLNHDAMYWYRQDPGQGLRLIYYSQIVNDFQKGDIAEGYSVSREKKESFPLTVTSAQKNPTAFYLCASSTWGQWNEQFFGPGTRLTVL.

The CDR3 coding sequence is TGTGCCAGCAGCTTGAGGACTAGCGGGAGCACAGATACGCAGTATTTT. It codes for CASSLRTSGSTDTQYF. The chain uses TRBV7-9 and TRBJ2-3; 11 bases match TRBD2. J gave up 0 bases and V 3 bases, and 2 bases lay outside the gene matches. The CDR3 loop spans 16 amino acids. Germline CDR1 and CDR2: SEHNR and FQNEAQ (reference sequence).

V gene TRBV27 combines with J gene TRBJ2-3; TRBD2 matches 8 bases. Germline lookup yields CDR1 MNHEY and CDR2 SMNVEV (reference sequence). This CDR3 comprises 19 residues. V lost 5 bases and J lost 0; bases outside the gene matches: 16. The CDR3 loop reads CASSLRKSGGLTSTDTQYF. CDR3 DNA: TGTGCCAGCAGTCTCAGAAAAAGCGGGGGACTCACTAGCACAGATACGCAGTATTTT.

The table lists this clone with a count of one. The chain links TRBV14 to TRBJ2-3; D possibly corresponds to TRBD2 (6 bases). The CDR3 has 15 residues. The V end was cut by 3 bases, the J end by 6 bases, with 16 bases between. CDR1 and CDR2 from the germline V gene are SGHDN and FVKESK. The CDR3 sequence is CASSQFQGGMDTQYF. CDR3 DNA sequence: TGTGCCAGCAGCCAGTTCCAGGGAGGTATGGATACGCAGTATTTT.

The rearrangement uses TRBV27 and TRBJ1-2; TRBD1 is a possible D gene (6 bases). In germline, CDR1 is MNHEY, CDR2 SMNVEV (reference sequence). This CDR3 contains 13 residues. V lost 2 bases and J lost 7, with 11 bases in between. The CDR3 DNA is TGTGCCAGCAGTTTAGTACAGGGTGGTGGCTACACCTTC. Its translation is CASSLVQGGGYTF.

This CDR3 is CASSPKGGRSTDTQYF. CDR3 DNA sequence: TGTGCCAGCAGCCCAAAAGGGGGCAGGAGCACAGATACGCAGTATTTT. The chain combines TRBV7-9 with TRBJ2-3, with TRBD1 matching 7 bases. J gave up 0 bases and V 5 bases, and 8 bases lay outside the gene matches. Germline V gives CDR1 SEHNR, CDR2 FQNEAQ (reference sequence). The CDR3 runs to 16 residues.

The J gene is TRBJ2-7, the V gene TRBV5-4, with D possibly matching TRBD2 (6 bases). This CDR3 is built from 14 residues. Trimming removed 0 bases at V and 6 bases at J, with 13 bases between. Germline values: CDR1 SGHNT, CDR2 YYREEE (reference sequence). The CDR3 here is CASSLERGVGEQYF. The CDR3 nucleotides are TGTGCCAGCAGCTTGGAGCGCGGGGTTGGCGAGCAGTACTTC.